This T cell receptor beta chain was documented in a study of cytomegalovirus exposure and HLA in healthy donors. General study findings and limits: Most observed TCR sequences were rare, whereas some public TCRs were detected in many donors. A few chains tied to CMV proved CMV antigen-specific in vitro.

A remark on this clone: Its antigen is unknown.

The PCR ran on 60 Vbeta and 13 Jbeta primers. Assay used: immunoSEQ multiplex PCR; TCRdb lists only in-frame clones, some missing. The listing contains around 76,000 clones. This sequence was found in a boy younger than 18 in good health and CMV-seronegative. The material sequenced was PBMCs.

The CDR3 nucleotides read TGTGCCAGCAGCTCCCGGCAGGGGGGATCCTACGAGCAGTACTTC. Translated, it gives CASSSRQGGSYEQYF. The chain uses TRBV7-9 and TRBJ2-7, with D maybe TRBD1 (7 bases). Trimming took 4 bases from V and 1 from J, leaving 14 bases between them. This CDR3 has 15 residues. The germline V gene has CDR1 SEHNR and CDR2 FQNEAQ (reference sequence).